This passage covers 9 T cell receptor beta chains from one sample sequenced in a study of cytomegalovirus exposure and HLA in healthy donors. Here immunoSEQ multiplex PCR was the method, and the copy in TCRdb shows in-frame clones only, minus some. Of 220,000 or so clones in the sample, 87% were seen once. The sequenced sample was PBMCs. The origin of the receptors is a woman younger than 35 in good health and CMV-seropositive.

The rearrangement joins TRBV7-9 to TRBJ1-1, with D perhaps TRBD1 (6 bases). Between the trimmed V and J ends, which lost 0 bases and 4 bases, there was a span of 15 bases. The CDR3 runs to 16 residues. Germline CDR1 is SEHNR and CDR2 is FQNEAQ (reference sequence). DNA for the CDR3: TGTGCCAGCAGCTTAGCAGGCGGGGGGGCGGGCACTGAAGCTTTCTTT. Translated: CASSLAGGGAGTEAFF.

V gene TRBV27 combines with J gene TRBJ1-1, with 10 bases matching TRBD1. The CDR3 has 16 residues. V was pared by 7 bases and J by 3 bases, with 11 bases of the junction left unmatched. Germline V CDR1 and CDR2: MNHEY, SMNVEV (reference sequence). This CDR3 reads CASTPMGDRGYTEAFF. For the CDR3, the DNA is TGTGCCAGCACCCCCATGGGGGACAGGGGTTACACTGAAGCTTTCTTT.

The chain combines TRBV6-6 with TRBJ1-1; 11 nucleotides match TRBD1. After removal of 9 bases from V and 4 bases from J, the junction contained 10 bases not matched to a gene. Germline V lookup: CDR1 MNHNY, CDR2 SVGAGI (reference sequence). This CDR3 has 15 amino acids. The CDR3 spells CASHVGGTGGTEAFF. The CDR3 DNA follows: TGTGCCAGTCATGTTGGGGGGACAGGGGGCACTGAAGCTTTCTTT.

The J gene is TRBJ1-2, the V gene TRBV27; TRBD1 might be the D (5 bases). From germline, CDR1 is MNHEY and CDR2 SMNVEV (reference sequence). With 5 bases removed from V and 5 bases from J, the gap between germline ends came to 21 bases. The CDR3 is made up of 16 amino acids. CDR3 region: CASSPLLYWGSYGYTF. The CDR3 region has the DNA TGTGCCAGCAGTCCACTGCTTTATTGGGGCTCGTATGGCTACACCTTC.

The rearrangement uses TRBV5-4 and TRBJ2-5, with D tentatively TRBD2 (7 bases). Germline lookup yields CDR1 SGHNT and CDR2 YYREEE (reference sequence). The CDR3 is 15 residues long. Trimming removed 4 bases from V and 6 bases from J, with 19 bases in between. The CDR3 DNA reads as TGTGCCAGCAGCCCGAGGGGGGGGCAGGGGAAGACCCAGTACTTC. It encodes CASSPRGGQGKTQYF. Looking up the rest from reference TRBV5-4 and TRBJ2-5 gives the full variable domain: ETGVTQSPTHLIKTRGQQVTLRCSSQSGHNTVSWYQQALGQGPQFIFQYYREEENGRGNFPPRFSGLQFPNYSSELNVNALELDDSALYLCASSPRGGQGKTQYFGPGTRLLVL.

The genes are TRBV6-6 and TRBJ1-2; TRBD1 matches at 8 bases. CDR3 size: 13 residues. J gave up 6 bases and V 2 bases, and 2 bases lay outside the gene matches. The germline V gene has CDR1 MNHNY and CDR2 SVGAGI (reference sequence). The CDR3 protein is CASSYVDRDGYTF. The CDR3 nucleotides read TGTGCCAGCAGTTACGTGGACAGGGATGGCTACACCTTC.

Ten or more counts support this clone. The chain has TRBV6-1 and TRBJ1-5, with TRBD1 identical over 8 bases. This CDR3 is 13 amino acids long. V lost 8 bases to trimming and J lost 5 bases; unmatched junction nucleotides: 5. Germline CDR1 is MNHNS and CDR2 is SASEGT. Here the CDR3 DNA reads TGTGCCAGCTCGACAGGGGCGCATCAGCCCCAGCATTTT. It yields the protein CASSTGAHQPQHF.

The CDR3, as DNA: TGTGCCATCAGTGTGAGTCAGGGCGGGGAGCTGTTTTTT. Translated, it gives CAISVSQGGELFF. The chain uses TRBV10-3 and TRBJ2-2, with D tentatively TRBD1 (5 bases). The germline gives CDR1 ENHRY, CDR2 SYGVKD. Between the trimmed V and J ends, which lost 4 bases and 7 bases, there was a span of 10 bases. The CDR3 consists of 13 residues.

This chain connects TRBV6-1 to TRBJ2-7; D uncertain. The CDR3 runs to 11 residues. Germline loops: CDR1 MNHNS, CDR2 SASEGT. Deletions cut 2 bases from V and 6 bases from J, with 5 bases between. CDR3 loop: CASSEPLEQYF. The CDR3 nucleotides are TGTGCCAGCAGTGAACCCCTCGAGCAGTACTTC.